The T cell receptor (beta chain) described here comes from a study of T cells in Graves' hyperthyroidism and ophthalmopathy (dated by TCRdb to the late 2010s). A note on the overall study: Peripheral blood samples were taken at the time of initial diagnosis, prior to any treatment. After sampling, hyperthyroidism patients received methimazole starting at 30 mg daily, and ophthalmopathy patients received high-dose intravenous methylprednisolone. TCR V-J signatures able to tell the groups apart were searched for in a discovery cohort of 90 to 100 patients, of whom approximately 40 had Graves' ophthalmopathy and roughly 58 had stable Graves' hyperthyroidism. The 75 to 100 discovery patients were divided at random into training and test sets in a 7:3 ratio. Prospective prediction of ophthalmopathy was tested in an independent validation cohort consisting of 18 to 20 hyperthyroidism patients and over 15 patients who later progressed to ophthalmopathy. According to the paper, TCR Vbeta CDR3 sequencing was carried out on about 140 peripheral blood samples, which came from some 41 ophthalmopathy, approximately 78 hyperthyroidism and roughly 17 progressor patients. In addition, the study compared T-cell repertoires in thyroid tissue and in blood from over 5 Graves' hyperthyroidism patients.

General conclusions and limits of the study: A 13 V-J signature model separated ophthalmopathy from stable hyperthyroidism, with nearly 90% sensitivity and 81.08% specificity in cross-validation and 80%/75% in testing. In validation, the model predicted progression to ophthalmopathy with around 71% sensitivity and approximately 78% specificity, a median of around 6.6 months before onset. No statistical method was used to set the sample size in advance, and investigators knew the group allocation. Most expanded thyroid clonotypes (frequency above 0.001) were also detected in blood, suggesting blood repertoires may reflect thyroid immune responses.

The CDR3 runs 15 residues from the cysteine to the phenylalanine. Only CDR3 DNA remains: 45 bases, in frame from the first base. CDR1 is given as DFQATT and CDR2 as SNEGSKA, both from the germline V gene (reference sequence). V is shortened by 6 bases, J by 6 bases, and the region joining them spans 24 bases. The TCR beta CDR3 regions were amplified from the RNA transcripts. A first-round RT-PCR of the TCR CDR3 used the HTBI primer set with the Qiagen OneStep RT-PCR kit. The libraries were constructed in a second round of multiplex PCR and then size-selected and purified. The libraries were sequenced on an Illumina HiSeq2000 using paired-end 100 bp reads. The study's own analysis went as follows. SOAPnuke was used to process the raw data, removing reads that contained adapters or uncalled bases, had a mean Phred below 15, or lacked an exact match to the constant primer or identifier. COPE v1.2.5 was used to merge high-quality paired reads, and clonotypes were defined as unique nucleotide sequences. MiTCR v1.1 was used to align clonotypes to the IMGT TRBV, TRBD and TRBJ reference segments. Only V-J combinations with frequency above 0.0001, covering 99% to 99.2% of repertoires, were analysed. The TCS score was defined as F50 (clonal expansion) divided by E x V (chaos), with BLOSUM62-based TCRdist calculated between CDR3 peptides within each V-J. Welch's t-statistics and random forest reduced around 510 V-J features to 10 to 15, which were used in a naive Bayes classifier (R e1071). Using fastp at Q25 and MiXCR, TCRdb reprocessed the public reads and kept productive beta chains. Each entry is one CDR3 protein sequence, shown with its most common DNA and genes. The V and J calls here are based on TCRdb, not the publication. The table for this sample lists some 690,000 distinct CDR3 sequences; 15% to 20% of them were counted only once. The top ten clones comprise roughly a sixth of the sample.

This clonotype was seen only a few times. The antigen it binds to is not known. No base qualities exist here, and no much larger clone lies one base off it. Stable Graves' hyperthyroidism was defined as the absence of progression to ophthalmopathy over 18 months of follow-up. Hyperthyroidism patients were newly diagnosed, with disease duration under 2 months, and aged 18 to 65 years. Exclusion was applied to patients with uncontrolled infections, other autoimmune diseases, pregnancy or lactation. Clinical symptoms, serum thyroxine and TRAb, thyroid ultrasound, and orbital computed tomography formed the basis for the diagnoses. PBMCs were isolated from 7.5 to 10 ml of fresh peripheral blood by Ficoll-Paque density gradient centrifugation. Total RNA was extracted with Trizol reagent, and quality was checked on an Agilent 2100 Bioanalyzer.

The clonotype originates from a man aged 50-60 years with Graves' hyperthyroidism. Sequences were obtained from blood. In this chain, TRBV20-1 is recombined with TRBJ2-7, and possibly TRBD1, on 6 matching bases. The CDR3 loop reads CSATELRQALGEQYF. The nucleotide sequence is TGCAGTGCGACAGAGCTAAGACAGGCGCTCGGCGAGCAGTACTTC.